The 21 T cell receptor beta chains reported below all come from one sample, sequenced in a study of early T cells in non-severe SARS-CoV-2 infection. TCRdb analysed the 5' RACE reads with MiXCR anew, one entry per CDR3 protein. This sample has 35,000 to 45,000 distinct CDR3 sequences, with about 8% found just once. The sequencing used whole blood, collected at baseline. The source of these receptors is an adult who was a healthcare worker with PCR-confirmed SARS-CoV-2 infection or an uninfected control (not recorded which).

This sequence joins TRBV19 and TRBJ2-1; 7 positions agree with TRBD1. The germline V gene encodes CDR1 LNHDA and CDR2 SQIVND (reference sequence). Germline trimming cut 5 bases from V and 1 base from J; bases unmatched to any gene: 17. The CDR3 runs 19 residues. This CDR3 is CASSPGRGQGPTSYNEQFF. The CDR3 bases are TGTGCCAGTAGTCCTGGAAGGGGGCAGGGACCCACGTCCTACAATGAGCAGTTCTTC.

The chain recombines TRBV12-3 or TRBV12-4 with TRBJ2-2; 7 bases match TRBD2. Losses at the gene ends were 1 base for V and 2 bases for J; bases not matched to a gene: 4. This CDR3 is 16 amino acids long. The CDR3 region is CASSLDGGSNTGELFF. The CDR3, as DNA: TGTGCCAGCAGTTTAGACGGGGGGTCTAACACCGGGGAGCTGTTTTTT.

This clonotype turned up a few times. The chain combines TRBV2 with TRBJ2-3; 9 bases match TRBD1. V trimming: 6 bases; J trimming: 2 bases; junction bases outside the gene matches: 12. The CDR3 runs 17 residues. From germline, CDR1 is SNHLY and CDR2 FYNNEI. The CDR3 sequence: CASRRDRDREPTDTQYF. CDR3 in DNA: TGTGCCAGCAGACGCGACCGGGACAGGGAGCCCACAGATACGCAGTATTTT.

This clonotype has just a few counts. The chain combines TRBV11-3 with TRBJ1-1; D gene unclear. V was trimmed by 0 bases and J by 0 bases, leaving 14 bases between them. Per germline, CDR1 SGHNT and CDR2 YENEEA. This CDR3 contains 17 residues. Here the CDR3 reads CASSLDPWSDMNTEAFF. CDR3 bases: TGTGCCAGCAGCTTAGACCCGTGGAGTGACATGAACACTGAAGCTTTCTTT.

In this sample, this clonotype turned up many times. As DNA, the CDR3 is TGTGCCAGCAGTGAAACTCTGGGGGGCACAGATACGCAGTATTTT. It yields the protein CASSETLGGTDTQYF. The chain joins TRBV6-1 to TRBJ2-3, with D perhaps matching TRBD1 or TRBD2 (5 bases each). V was shortened by 2 bases and J by 1 base, with 10 bases between the two germline ends. The CDR3 loop spans 15 amino acids. Germline CDR1 and CDR2: MNHNS and SASEGT.

This clonotype occurred many times. V gene TRBV7-2 combines with J gene TRBJ2-7, with 7 positions matching TRBD2. CDR1 is SGHTA and CDR2 is FQGNSA in the germline V gene. With V trimmed by 0 bases and J by 0 bases, 5 bases remained unmatched. The CDR3 runs to 16 residues. This chain's CDR3 is CASSLAGAGPSYEQYF. CDR3 nucleotides: TGTGCCAGCAGCTTAGCAGGAGCGGGGCCCTCCTACGAGCAGTACTTC.

The chain links TRBV21-1 to TRBJ2-3. TRBV21-1 is a known pseudogene. The CDR3 loop spans 14 amino acids. The CDR3 sequence: CASSTWTVLDTQYF. The CDR3 DNA follows: TGTGCCAGCAGCACCTGGACGGTTCTGGATACGCAGTATTTT.

This clonotype was observed a handful of times. The rearrangement links TRBV4-1 to TRBJ2-7; TRBD2 might be the D (6 bases). This CDR3 has 15 residues. Germline assignment: CDR1 MGHRA and CDR2 YSYEKL. Trimming took 3 bases from V and 0 from J, leaving 12 bases between them. CDR3 protein: CASSQEDGGSYEQYF. In nucleotides, the CDR3 is TGCGCCAGCAGCCAGGAGGACGGGGGCTCCTACGAGCAGTACTTC.

This clonotype has at least ten counts. The genes are TRBV20-1 and TRBJ2-1; 10 bases match TRBD2. The V gene end was trimmed by 0 bases and the J gene end by 6 bases; junction bases not matched to a gene: 8. This CDR3 contains 16 residues. Germline CDR1 DFQATT, CDR2 SNEGSKA (reference sequence). CDR3 in DNA: TGCAGTGCTAGAGATGAAGCGGGGGGGTTTATCAATGAGCAGTTCTTC. This gives the protein CSARDEAGGFINEQFF.

This clonotype was seen ten or more times. The chain couples TRBV7-6 to TRBJ2-5; TRBD2 matches at 8 bases. With 0 bases clipped from V and 5 bases from J, the junction kept 5 bases outside the gene matches. CDR3 length: 15 amino acids. Germline assignment: CDR1 SGHVS and CDR2 FNYEAQ. The CDR3 bases are TGTGCCAGCAGCTTAGCGGCGGGGGGATCGGAGACCCAGTACTTC. Its protein is CASSLAAGGSETQYF.

There are a few counts of this clonotype. This rearrangement joins TRBV7-9 to TRBJ2-5; D might be TRBD1 or TRBD2, each matching 5 bases. Trimming removed 3 bases from V and 3 bases from J, with 14 bases in between. The CDR3 loop spans 15 amino acids. From germline, CDR1 is SEHNR and CDR2 FQNEAQ (reference sequence). CDR3 DNA: TGTGCCAGCAGCTTGGCTCGGGGCTCCGAAGAGACCCAGTACTTC. Protein: CASSLARGSEETQYF. The variable domain in full, completed from reference TRBV7-9 and TRBJ2-5, reads DTGVSQNPRHKITKRGQNVTFRCDPISEHNRLYWYRQTLGQGPEFLTYFQNEAQLEKSRLLSDRFSAERPKGSFSTLEIQRTEQGDSAMYLCASSLARGSEETQYFGPGTRLLVL.

This clonotype was counted only a few times. V is TRBV5-4 and J is TRBJ2-2, with D maybe TRBD1 (6 bases). The CDR3 has 15 residues. Per the germline V gene, CDR1 is SGHNT and CDR2 is YYREEE (reference sequence). The ends were cut back, 2 bases at V and 1 base at J, with 9 bases in the middle. The DNA for the CDR3 is TGTGCCAGCAGCTTCGGGACACAGAACACCGGGGAGCTGTTTTTT. This gives the protein CASSFGTQNTGELFF. Full variable domain (remainder filled in from reference TRBV5-4 and TRBJ2-2): ETGVTQSPTHLIKTRGQQVTLRCSSQSGHNTVSWYQQALGQGPQFIFQYYREEENGRGNFPPRFSGLQFPNYSSELNVNALELDDSALYLCASSFGTQNTGELFFGEGSRLTVL.

The chain combines TRBV30 with TRBJ2-7, with 10 bases that match TRBD2. V shed 6 bases and J 3 bases; nucleotides not matched to a gene: 2. CDR1 GTSNPN and CDR2 SVGIG come from the germline V gene (reference sequence). The CDR3 is 12 amino acids. CDR3 coding DNA: TGTGCCTGCAGCGGGGGGGGCTACGAGCAGTACTTC. As protein: CACSGGGYEQYF.

The CDR3 region is CAWTGTENSPLHF. The DNA for the CDR3 is TGTGCCTGGACCGGGACAGAGAATTCACCCCTCCACTTT. The chain uses TRBV30 and TRBJ1-6; 7 bases match TRBD1. The CDR3 is 13 residues long. Looked up from germline, CDR1 is GTSNPN and CDR2 is SVGIG (reference sequence). V was pared by 4 bases and J by 7 bases, with 4 bases of the junction left unmatched.

V usage is TRBV7-6 and J usage is TRBJ2-5; D unclear. The CDR3 is 16 amino acids. Germline V gene data show CDR1 as SGHVS and CDR2 as FNYEAQ. The V gene lost 4 bases and the J gene lost 1 base, with 16 bases spanning the gap. The CDR3 bases are TGTGCCAGCAGCTCGGGCGTGGCAGAGCTCCAAGAGACCCAGTACTTC. Protein: CASSSGVAELQETQYF.

At least ten counts were recorded for this clonotype. DNA for the CDR3: TGTGCCAGCAGCTCCCTCCCAGGGGCTAACTATGGCTACACCTTC. Translating gives CASSSLPGANYGYTF. The gene calls are TRBV5-6 and TRBJ1-2; TRBD1 might be the D (6 bases). V lost 3 bases to trimming and J lost 0 bases, with 12 bases between them. Germline values: CDR1 SGHDT, CDR2 YYEEEE. The CDR3 consists of 15 residues. Full variable domain (outside the CDR3, taken from reference TRBV5-6 and TRBJ1-2): DAGVTQSPTHLIKTRGQQVTLRCSPKSGHDTVSWYQQALGQGPQFIFQYYEEEERQRGNFPDRFSGHQFPNYSSELNVNALLLGDSALYLCASSSLPGANYGYTFGSGTRLTVV.

The genes are TRBV24-1 and TRBJ2-1; 12 nucleotides match TRBD2. CDR1 KGHDR and CDR2 SFDVKD come from the germline V gene. This CDR3 has 17 residues. Trimming cost V 5 bases and J 5 bases; bases outside gene matches: 9. The CDR3 loop is CATSGGLAGRTDNEQFF. CDR3 nucleotide sequence: TGTGCCACCAGTGGAGGACTAGCGGGGAGAACCGACAATGAGCAGTTCTTC.

V usage is TRBV5-1 and J usage is TRBJ1-4; 9 nucleotides match TRBD1. V shed 3 bases, J shed 8 bases, and the junction held 5 bases outside the gene matches. CDR1 is SGHRS, CDR2 YFSETQ, per germline. The CDR3 covers 14 residues. The CDR3 reads CASSSGQGQEKLFF. DNA for the CDR3: TGCGCCAGCAGCTCTGGACAGGGGCAGGAAAAACTGTTTTTT.

This clonotype showed up many times. The CDR3 coding sequence is TGTGCCAGCTCCCCCTTCGGCCGCGGTTCCTACGAGCAGTACTTC. Translating it yields CASSPFGRGSYEQYF. The V call is TRBV5-4, the J call TRBJ2-7; D uncertain. The CDR3 loop spans 15 amino acids. Per the germline V gene, CDR1 is SGHNT and CDR2 is YYREEE (reference sequence). V shed 7 bases and J shed 1 base, with 18 bases lying between them. The full variable domain, rest sourced from reference TRBV5-4 and TRBJ2-7, is ETGVTQSPTHLIKTRGQQVTLRCSSQSGHNTVSWYQQALGQGPQFIFQYYREEENGRGNFPPRFSGLQFPNYSSELNVNALELDDSALYLCASSPFGRGSYEQYFGPGTRLTVT.

The chain recombines TRBV7-6 with TRBJ2-3; 12 bases are a match to TRBD2. After removal of 6 bases from V and 2 bases from J, the junction contained 3 bases not matched to a gene. CDR3 length: 15 residues. CDR1 is SGHVS, CDR2 FNYEAQ, per germline. CDR3 sequence (DNA): TGTGCCAGCAGTCGGACTAGCGGGGCCACAGATACGCAGTATTTT. Translation: CASSRTSGATDTQYF.

The chain recombines TRBV10-3 with TRBJ2-3; no clear D. Germline V gene data show CDR1 as ENHRY and CDR2 as SYGVKD. This CDR3 has 13 amino acids. In DNA, the CDR3 is TGTGCTCACGAAGCAGCCTCGACAGATACGCAGTATTTT. This translates into CAHEAASTDTQYF.